The T cell receptor beta chain under discussion was sequenced for a study of Graves' ophthalmopathy and Graves' hyperthyroidism. Across the study: Investigators collected peripheral blood at initial diagnosis, before any treatment was given.

The V gene lost 1 base and the J gene lost 3 bases, with 13 bases spanning the gap. The V gene's germline CDR1 is SGHAT and CDR2 FQNNGV. CDR3 length: 15 residues. Patients were left out if they had other autoimmune diseases, uncontrolled infections, pregnancy or lactation. Amplified material comprised TCR beta CDR3 regions derived from RNA transcripts. HTBI-primed first-round RT-PCR preceded second-round multiplex PCR. MiXCR, applied by TCRdb to the multiplex PCR reads, yields one record per CDR3 protein. The table has hundreds of thousands of distinct CDR3 sequences, 20% to 25% seen once. As to this clonotype: Antigen: not known.

Study outcomes and limitations: In blood, most expanded thyroid clonotypes above 0.001 frequency were also detected.

This TCR came from a young woman with stable Graves' hyperthyroidism. Some clones in this sample may be carry-over from other donors' samples. Sequencing used peripheral blood. V and J are TRBV11-2 and TRBJ2-7; D is unclear. CDR3 region: CASSLGSRKSYEQYF. In DNA, the CDR3 is TGTGCCAGCAGCTTAGGGAGTCGGAAAAGCTACGAGCAGTACTTC.